This T cell receptor beta chain emerged from a study of blood T cell repertoires in COVID-19. Original analysis: For nucleated cells, counts were estimated from reference gene primer amplification. Assay: immunoSEQ multiplex PCR; the TCRdb copy retains only in-frame clones and omits some. That table supplies the V and J calls and clone size; D and trimming were determined from the DNA. The sample lists a few hundred thousand clones, 85% to 90% occurring once. V gave up 6 bases and J gave up 1 base; unmatched junction bases: 3. Germline CDR1 and CDR2: MNHEY and SVGAGI. The CDR3 is 15 amino acids. Seattle enrolled patients during active infection and tracked them longitudinally.

The material sequenced was peripheral blood. The TCR sequence derives from a woman aged 25 to 39 with COVID-19, enrolled during active disease. V is TRBV6-5 and J is TRBJ2-3; 11 bases map to TRBD2. CDR3 residues: CASRAGLAGTDTQYF. In DNA, the CDR3 is TGTGCCAGCAGAGCGGGACTAGCGGGCACAGATACGCAGTATTTT.